Presented here are 15 T cell receptor beta chains from one specimen sequenced in a study of blood T cell repertoires in COVID-19. Assay: immunoSEQ multiplex PCR; the TCRdb copy retains only in-frame clones and omits some. The data contain a few hundred thousand clones, approximately 84% of them singletons. Sample: PBMCs or T cells enriched from blood (not recorded which). These receptors originate from a man aged 35-49 years who had recovered from COVID-19.

V usage is TRBV5-8 and J usage is TRBJ1-5; D is perhaps TRBD1 (6 bases). This CDR3 is built from 17 residues. Looked up from germline, CDR1 is SGHTS and CDR2 is YDEGEE. The germline V and J ends were trimmed by 0 bases and 3 bases, with 16 bases remaining between them. The CDR3: CASSLAPGGLANQPQHF. The CDR3 DNA sequence: TGTGCCAGCAGCTTGGCCCCGGGGGGGCTAGCCAATCAGCCCCAGCATTTT.

As for this clone: The junction shows a germline mismatch at one end, possibly a read error. V gene TRBV4-3 combines with J gene TRBJ2-1; D possibly corresponds to TRBD1 (6 bases). This CDR3 comprises 16 residues. Germline values: CDR1 LGHNA, CDR2 YSLEER. CDR3 nucleotide sequence: TGCGCCAGCAGCCTGCTTCGGGGCGACGGGGACAATAAGCAGTTCTTC. It translates to CASSLLRGDGDNKQFF.

This clone occurred once. The chain employs TRBV29-1 and TRBJ2-2; tentative D call: TRBD2 (6 bases). This CDR3 is 15 amino acids long. Trimming removed 6 bases at V and 0 bases at J, with 14 bases between. The germline V gene has CDR1 SQVTM and CDR2 ANQGSEA. The CDR3 protein is CSVQPSVSNTGELFF. CDR3 sequence (DNA): TGCAGCGTCCAGCCTAGCGTTTCGAACACCGGGGAGCTGTTTTTT.

V usage is TRBV29-1 and J usage is TRBJ1-1, with 10 bases that match TRBD1. The CDR3 spans 12 residues. With V trimmed by 6 bases and J by 4 bases, 2 bases remained unmatched. The germline V gene has CDR1 SQVTM and CDR2 ANQGSEA. CDR3 loop: CSVGQGGTEAFF. The CDR3 region has the DNA TGCAGCGTCGGACAGGGGGGCACTGAAGCTTTCTTT.

Concerning this clone: Additional DNA sequences in this sample encode the identical CDR3. This chain joins TRBV7-6 and TRBJ2-5, with D possibly matching TRBD2 (5 bases). The CDR3 is made up of 13 amino acids. Germline V CDR1 and CDR2: SGHVS, FNYEAQ. V shed 5 bases and J shed 4 bases, with 11 bases lying between them. CDR3 sequence (DNA): TGTGCCAGCAGCCGGGATCGAGGAGAGACCCAGTACTTC. This translates into CASSRDRGETQYF. The whole variable domain, remainder taken from reference TRBV7-6 and TRBJ2-5, is GAGVSQSPRYKVTKRGQDVALRCDPISGHVSLYWYRQALGQGPEFLTYFNYEAQQDKSGLPNDRFSAERPEGSISTLTIQRTEQRDSAMYRCASSRDRGETQYFGPGTRLLVL.

The gene calls are TRBV2 and TRBJ1-1; 7 bases agree with TRBD1. The V gene end was trimmed by 7 bases and the J gene end by 1 base; junction bases not matched to a gene: 6. Germline CDR1 reads SNHLY; CDR2 reads FYNNEI. This CDR3 is built from 14 residues. CDR3 coding DNA: TGTGCCAGCACCCGACAGGGACCGAACACTGAAGCTTTCTTT. It is translated as CASTRQGPNTEAFF.

The rearrangement joins TRBV7-3 to TRBJ1-6; D gene ambiguous. V lost 3 bases and J lost 1, with 13 bases in between. The length of the CDR3 is 17 residues. CDR1 SGHTA and CDR2 FQGTGA come from the germline V gene. The CDR3 DNA is TGTGCCAGCAGCTTGAGGTCGCGGGCTTCCTATAATTCACCCCTCCACTTT. Amino acids: CASSLRSRASYNSPLHF.

This sequence joins TRBV19 and TRBJ1-1; D possibly corresponds to TRBD1 (5 bases). Germline V CDR1 and CDR2: LNHDA, SQIVND (reference sequence). Trimming took off 5 bases at V and 2 bases at J, with 18 bases between the two ends. This CDR3 region has 16 residues. CDR3 DNA: TGTGCCAGTAGTGATCCCCAGACAGCGCCTAACACTGAAGCTTTCTTT. The encoded protein is CASSDPQTAPNTEAFF.

To note about this clone: No DNA is shown, since the ends of the CDR3 on it are uncertain; the CDR3 is the one TCRdb lists. The rearrangement links TRBV28 to TRBJ1-2; TRBD1 is the table's D call, not checked against the DNA. The CDR3 is 17 residues long, ends included. CDR1 is MDHEN and CDR2 is SYDVKM in the germline V gene. The CDR3 sequence is CASSPLTGQGFGNGYTF.

The V call is TRBV30, the J call TRBJ1-2, with TRBD1 identical over 9 bases. The CDR3 has 15 amino acids. The germline V gene has CDR1 GTSNPN and CDR2 SVGIG (reference sequence). Losses at the gene ends were 2 bases for V and 8 bases for J; bases not matched to a gene: 12. The CDR3 loop is CAWSLPGQGRGGYTF. For the CDR3, the DNA is TGTGCCTGGAGTCTGCCGGGACAGGGTCGGGGCGGCTACACCTTC. Complete variable domain (other parts from reference TRBV30 and TRBJ1-2): SQTIHQWPATLVQPVGSPLSLECTVEGTSNPNLYWYRQAAGRGLQLLFYSVGIGQISSEVPQNLSASRPQDRQFILSSKKLLLSDSGFYLCAWSLPGQGRGGYTFGSGTRLTVV.

This rearrangement joins TRBV19 to TRBJ1-4; weak D call: TRBD1 (5 bases). The CDR3 is made up of 11 amino acids. Trimming took off 6 bases at V and 13 bases at J, with 12 bases between the two ends. The germline CDR1 and CDR2 sequences are LNHDA and SQIVND (reference sequence). The CDR3 nucleotides are TGTGCCAGTAGGGGGGGAGGTAGACTGTTTTTT. Residues: CASRGGGRLFF.

In its sample, this clone was seen a few times. The chain uses TRBV5-1 and TRBJ1-4; a possible D gene is TRBD1 (6 bases). CDR3 length: 16 residues. Germline V gives CDR1 SGHRS, CDR2 YFSETQ. Trimming pared 4 bases from V and 6 bases from J, leaving 19 bases between. For the CDR3, the DNA is TGCGCCAGCAGCAACGTGGGTGGGGGCGTAGATGAAAAACTGTTTTTT. It specifies CASSNVGGGVDEKLFF.

The chain couples TRBV5-1 to TRBJ2-7; 9 positions agree with TRBD2. The V gene's germline CDR1 is SGHRS and CDR2 YFSETQ. This CDR3 has 17 amino acids. V lost 2 bases, J lost 1 base, and 10 bases stayed unmatched. The CDR3 is CASSLSAGGSGSYEQYF. CDR3 in DNA: TGCGCCAGCAGCTTATCAGCGGGGGGCTCGGGGTCCTACGAGCAGTACTTC.

The CDR3, as DNA: TGCAGCGTTAGCCGGACAGGCCTAGGAGGTACGCAGTATTTT. This encodes CSVSRTGLGGTQYF. The chain recombines TRBV29-1 with TRBJ2-3; the match to TRBD1 covers 7 bases. Germline CDR1 SQVTM, CDR2 ANQGSEA. Unmatched junction bases numbered 13, after V lost 5 bases and J lost 8 bases. The CDR3 is 14 residues long.

The CDR3 sequence is CAWGGDPYNEQFF. CDR3 nucleotides: TGTGCCTGGGGGGGCGACCCCTACAATGAGCAGTTCTTC. The chain joins TRBV30 to TRBJ2-1, with TRBD1 as a possible D gene (6 bases). This CDR3 comprises 13 residues. Trimming left V 5 bases short and J 2 bases short, with 10 bases between. The germline V gene has CDR1 GTSNPN and CDR2 SVGIG (reference sequence).